This T cell receptor (beta chain) stems from a study of blood T cell repertoires in COVID-19. The ends were cut back, 6 bases at V and 4 bases at J, with 12 bases in the middle. The CDR3 has 13 residues. Using immunoSEQ multiplex PCR, the repertoire was profiled, and TCRdb retains in-frame clones only, with some absent. The sample contains roughly 230,000 clones, about 80% of which appear only once. The J gene is TRBJ1-2, the V gene TRBV12-3 or TRBV12-4; D remains ambiguous. This TCR came from a man aged 45-65 years with active or convalescent COVID-19. The specimen was peripheral blood. In nucleotides, the CDR3 is TGTGCCAGCAGCCTCGACACCTTCTATGGCTACACCTTC. It translates to CASSLDTFYGYTF.